A single sample is the source of the 22 T cell receptor beta chains below, sequenced in a study of T cells expressing NK-cell markers. TCRdb reprocessed the 5' RACE reads; each CDR3 protein has one entry and no DNA is given. The sample is made up of about 440,000 distinct CDR3 sequences, and the top ten hold roughly 7.2% of it. Sequencing was done on a sample of blood T cells: a sorted CD56 or NKG2C T cell subset, CD4+ or CD8+ T cells, or bulk PBMC T cells (not recorded which). The receptor set was obtained from a woman aged 18 to 75 in good health.

The chain joins TRBV3-1 to TRBJ2-1; TCRdb returns TRBD2, unconfirmable since there is no DNA. The V gene's germline CDR1 is LGHDT and CDR2 YNNKEL (reference sequence). This CDR3 region has 14 residues. The chain's CDR3 is CASSPPGLRNEQFF.

The rearrangement joins TRBV5-1 to TRBJ1-1; TCRdb designates TRBD1, a call that cannot be tested without DNA. Germline assignment: CDR1 SGHRS and CDR2 YFSETQ. This CDR3 is 15 amino acids long. The chain's CDR3 is CASSYLTGMNTEAFF. Supplemented by reference TRBV5-1 and TRBJ1-1, the full variable domain reads KAGVTQTPRYLIKTRGQQVTLSCSPISGHRSVSWYQQTPGQGLQFLFEYFSETQRNKGNFPGRFSGRQFSNSRSEMNVSTLELGDSALYLCASSYLTGMNTEAFFGQGTRLTVV.

The genes are TRBV12-3 or TRBV12-4 and TRBJ2-1; TCRdb picks TRBD2, but there is no DNA to check that call. The CDR3 extends over 16 amino acids. The CDR3 is CASSSQTSGPYNEQFF.

This chain's CDR3 is CASSLGQTNEKLFF. This sequence joins TRBV7-6 and TRBJ1-4; without DNA, the TCRdb call of TRBD1 cannot be checked. The CDR3 runs to 14 residues. Germline CDR1 SGHVS, CDR2 FNYEAQ.

The V and J genes are TRBV20-1 and TRBJ2-1; no DNA is available, so the TRBD2 call from TCRdb remains unchecked. This CDR3 region has 14 residues. Germline V CDR1 and CDR2: DFQATT, SNEGSKA (reference sequence). CDR3 amino acids: CSAQNSGKHNEQFF.

The J gene is TRBJ2-3, the V gene TRBV19; as DNA is missing, the TRBD2 call by TCRdb cannot be tested. The CDR3 consists of 17 residues. CDR1 is LNHDA, CDR2 SQIVND, per germline (reference sequence). CDR3 protein: CASSIDRLAIYPDTQYF.

The chain uses TRBV6-2 or TRBV6-3 and TRBJ1-6. This CDR3 is built from 12 residues. Germline CDR1 reads MNHEY; CDR2 reads SVGEGT. The CDR3 protein is CASSYSSGPLHF.

The rearrangement joins TRBV7-2 to TRBJ2-5; TCRdb outputs TRBD1, but without DNA this stays unchecked. In germline, CDR1 is SGHTA, CDR2 FQGNSA. CDR3 size: 13 residues. This CDR3 reads CASSFTGTETQYF.

This sequence joins TRBV20-1 and TRBJ2-1. The CDR3 is 14 amino acids. Per germline, CDR1 DFQATT and CDR2 SNEGSKA (reference sequence). CDR3 amino acids: CSALARSSYNEQFF.

The rearrangement uses TRBV7-3 and TRBJ2-1; TCRdb selects TRBD2, and the lack of DNA leaves this call unchecked. Germline CDR1 reads SGHTA; CDR2 reads FQGTGA. There are 17 residues in the CDR3. The CDR3 loop is CASSLRVASGGNNEQFF.

The CDR3 loop is CSVDGGRAYNEQFF. The chain employs TRBV29-1 and TRBJ2-1. CDR1 is SQVTM, CDR2 ANQGSEA, per germline. The CDR3 length is 14 residues.

The chain combines TRBV12-3 or TRBV12-4 with TRBJ1-1; absent DNA, TCRdb's TRBD1 call cannot be checked. This CDR3 comprises 15 residues. CDR3: CASRPTGTQNTEAFF.

The chain joins TRBV5-1 to TRBJ2-5. The length of the CDR3 is 14 residues. From germline, CDR1 is SGHRS and CDR2 YFSETQ. CDR3 sequence reads: CASSSRTSWETQYF.

The chain links TRBV28 to TRBJ2-3; TCRdb reports TRBD1, a call that lacks DNA to check it against. Looked up from germline, CDR1 is MDHEN and CDR2 is SYDVKM. This CDR3 region has 16 residues. CDR3: CASSKTRPRQGDTQYF. The full variable domain, its missing parts supplied by reference TRBV28 and TRBJ2-3, is DVKVTQSSRYLVKRTGEKVFLECVQDMDHENMFWYRQDPGLGLRLIYFSYDVKMKEKGDIPEGYSVSREKKERFSLILESASTNQTSMYLCASSKTRPRQGDTQYFGPGTRLTVL.

This chain links TRBV7-8 with TRBJ2-7; TCRdb gives TRBD1 as the D gene, but with no DNA this cannot be confirmed. Germline V gives CDR1 SGHVS, CDR2 FQNEAQ. The CDR3 is 13 amino acids. CDR3 sequence: CASSLMTGSEQYF.

The chain carries TRBV20-1 and TRBJ1-2. The CDR3 loop spans 15 amino acids. Germline lookup yields CDR1 DFQATT and CDR2 SNEGSKA (reference sequence). This CDR3 is CSARGKKGWNYGYTF.

The rearrangement joins TRBV12-3 or TRBV12-4 to TRBJ1-1. The CDR3 runs to 16 residues. Here the CDR3 reads CASSLYLSQMNTEAFF.

This chain links TRBV19 with TRBJ2-1. This CDR3 is 14 amino acids long. CDR1 LNHDA and CDR2 SQIVND come from the germline V gene (reference sequence). The CDR3 spells CASSILGDYNEQFF.

The rearrangement uses TRBV12-3 or TRBV12-4 and TRBJ1-2; TCRdb's assignment of TRBD1 cannot be checked, as there is no DNA. The CDR3 loop spans 14 amino acids. The CDR3 spells CASGTGLDNYGYTF.

The chain is built from TRBV7-2 and TRBJ2-2; the D gene TCRdb calls, TRBD1, cannot be checked with no DNA. The germline V gene encodes CDR1 SGHTA and CDR2 FQGNSA. This CDR3 comprises 17 residues. CDR3 sequence reads: CASSSTPREWDTGELFF.

The chain combines TRBV15 with TRBJ1-3. The CDR3 is made up of 15 amino acids. The germline CDR1 and CDR2 sequences are LNHNV and YYDKDF (reference sequence). CDR3 amino acids: CATSRDGFSGNTIYF.

The chain uses TRBV6-1 and TRBJ2-5; the TCRdb call, TRBD1, lacks DNA for checking. This CDR3 spans 13 amino acids. CDR1 and CDR2 from the germline V gene are MNHNS and SASEGT. The chain's CDR3 is CASRPGGAGTQYF.